One TCR beta chain is described in this entry. Antigen specificity is unknown. This entry belongs to a study of response to subunit inactivated influenza vaccine. Whole-study findings and limits: A suggestion made by the authors is that each seasonal influenza vaccination recruits few new T cells.

TCRdb reanalysed the RT-PCR reads using MiXCR and keeps one entry per CDR3 protein. The sample has 430,000 or so distinct CDR3 sequences; about a tenth are singletons. This specimen was PBMCs from blood, taken roughly 47 days after vaccination. This sequence was found in a man in his fifties or sixties who received an inactivated influenza vaccine.

CDR3 in amino acids: CASSVTGTGNQPQHF. The DNA for the CDR3 is TGTGCCAGCAGCGTTACCGGGACAGGGAATCAGCCCCAGCATTTT. The chain combines TRBV7-8 with TRBJ1-5; 9 bases are a match to TRBD1. Per germline, CDR1 SGHVS and CDR2 FQNEAQ. V gave up 5 bases and J gave up 4 bases; unmatched junction bases: 6. This CDR3 has 15 residues.